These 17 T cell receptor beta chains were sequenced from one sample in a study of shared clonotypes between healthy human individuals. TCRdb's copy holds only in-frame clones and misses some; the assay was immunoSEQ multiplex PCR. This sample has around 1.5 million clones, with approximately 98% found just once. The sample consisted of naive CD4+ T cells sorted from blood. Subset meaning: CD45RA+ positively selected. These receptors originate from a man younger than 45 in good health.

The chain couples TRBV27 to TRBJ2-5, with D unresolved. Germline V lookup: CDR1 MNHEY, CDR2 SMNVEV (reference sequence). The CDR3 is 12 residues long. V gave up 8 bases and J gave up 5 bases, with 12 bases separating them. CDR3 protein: CASSSVAETQYF. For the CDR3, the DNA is TGTGCCAGCTCGTCGGTCGCCGAGACCCAGTACTTC.

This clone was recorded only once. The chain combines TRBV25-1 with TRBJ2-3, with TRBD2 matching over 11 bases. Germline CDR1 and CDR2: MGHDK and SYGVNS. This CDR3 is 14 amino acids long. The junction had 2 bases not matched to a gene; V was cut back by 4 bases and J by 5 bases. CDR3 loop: CASSVAGGGDTQYF. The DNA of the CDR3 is TGTGCCAGCAGTGTAGCGGGAGGGGGAGATACGCAGTATTTT.

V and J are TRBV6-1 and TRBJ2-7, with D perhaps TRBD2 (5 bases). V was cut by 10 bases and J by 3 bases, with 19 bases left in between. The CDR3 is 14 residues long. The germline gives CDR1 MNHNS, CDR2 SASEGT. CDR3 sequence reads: CAIKRAGDYYEQYF. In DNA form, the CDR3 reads TGTGCCATAAAGAGGGCAGGAGACTACTACGAGCAGTACTTC.

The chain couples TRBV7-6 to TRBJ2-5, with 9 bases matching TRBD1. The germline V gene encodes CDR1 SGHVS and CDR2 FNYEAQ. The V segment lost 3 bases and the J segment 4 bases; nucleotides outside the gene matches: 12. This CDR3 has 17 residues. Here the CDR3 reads CASSFYSGTGRSETQYF. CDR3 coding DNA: TGTGCCAGCAGCTTTTACTCCGGGACAGGGCGGTCAGAGACCCAGTACTTC.

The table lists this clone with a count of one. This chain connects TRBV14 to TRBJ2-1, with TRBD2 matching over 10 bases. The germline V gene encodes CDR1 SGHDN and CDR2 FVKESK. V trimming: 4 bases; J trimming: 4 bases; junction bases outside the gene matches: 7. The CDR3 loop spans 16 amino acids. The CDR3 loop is CASSPSGRARYNEQFF. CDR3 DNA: TGTGCCAGCAGCCCGAGCGGGAGGGCTCGATACAATGAGCAGTTCTTC.

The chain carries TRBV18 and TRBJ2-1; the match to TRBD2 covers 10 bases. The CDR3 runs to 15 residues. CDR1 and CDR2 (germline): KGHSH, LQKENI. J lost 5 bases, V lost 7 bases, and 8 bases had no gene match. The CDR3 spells CASLPGTSANNEQFF. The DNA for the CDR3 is TGTGCCAGCTTACCCGGGACTAGCGCTAACAATGAGCAGTTCTTC.

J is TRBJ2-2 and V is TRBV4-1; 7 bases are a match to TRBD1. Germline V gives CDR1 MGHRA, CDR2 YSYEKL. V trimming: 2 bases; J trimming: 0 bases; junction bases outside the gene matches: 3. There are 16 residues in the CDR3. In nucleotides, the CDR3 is TGCGCCAGCAGCCAAACAGGGGTCGCGAACACCGGGGAGCTGTTTTTT. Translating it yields CASSQTGVANTGELFF.

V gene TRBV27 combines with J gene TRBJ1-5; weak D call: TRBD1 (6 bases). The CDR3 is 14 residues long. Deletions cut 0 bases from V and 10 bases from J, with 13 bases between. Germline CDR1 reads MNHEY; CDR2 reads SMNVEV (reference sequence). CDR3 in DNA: TGTGCCAGCAGTTTATCTGGGGGGCGGGTACCCCAGCATTTT. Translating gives CASSLSGGRVPQHF.

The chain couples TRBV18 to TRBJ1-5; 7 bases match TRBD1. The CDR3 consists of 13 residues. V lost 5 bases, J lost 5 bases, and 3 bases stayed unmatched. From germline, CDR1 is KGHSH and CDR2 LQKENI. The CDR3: CASSATGDQPQHF. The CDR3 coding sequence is TGTGCCAGCTCAGCCACAGGGGATCAGCCCCAGCATTTT.

CDR3 sequence reads: CASSRTSGGNEQFF. CDR3 nucleotide sequence: TGCGCCAGCAGCCGGACTAGCGGGGGCAATGAGCAGTTCTTC. This sequence joins TRBV5-1 and TRBJ2-1, with 13 bases fitting TRBD2. CDR3 size: 14 residues. With V trimmed by 4 bases and J by 6 bases, 1 base remained unmatched. Germline V gene lookup returns CDR1 SGHRS and CDR2 YFSETQ.

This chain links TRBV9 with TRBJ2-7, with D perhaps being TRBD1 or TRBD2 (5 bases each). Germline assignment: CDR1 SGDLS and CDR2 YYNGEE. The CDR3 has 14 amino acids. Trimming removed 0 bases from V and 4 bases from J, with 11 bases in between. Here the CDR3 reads CASSVGERGYEQYF. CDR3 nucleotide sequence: TGTGCCAGCAGCGTAGGAGAGAGGGGTTACGAGCAGTACTTC.

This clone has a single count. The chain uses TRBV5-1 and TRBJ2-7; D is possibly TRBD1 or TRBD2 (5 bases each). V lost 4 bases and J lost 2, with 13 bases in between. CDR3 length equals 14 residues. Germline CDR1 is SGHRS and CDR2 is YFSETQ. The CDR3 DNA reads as TGCGCCAGCAGCCAGAGGGACGCAGCCTACGAGCAGTACTTC. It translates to CASSQRDAAYEQYF.

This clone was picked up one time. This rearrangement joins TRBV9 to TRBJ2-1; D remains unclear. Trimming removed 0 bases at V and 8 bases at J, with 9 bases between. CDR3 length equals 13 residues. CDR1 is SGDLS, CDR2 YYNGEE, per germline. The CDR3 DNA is TGTGCCAGCAGCGTAGGGGTGTATGATGAGCAGTTCTTC. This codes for CASSVGVYDEQFF.

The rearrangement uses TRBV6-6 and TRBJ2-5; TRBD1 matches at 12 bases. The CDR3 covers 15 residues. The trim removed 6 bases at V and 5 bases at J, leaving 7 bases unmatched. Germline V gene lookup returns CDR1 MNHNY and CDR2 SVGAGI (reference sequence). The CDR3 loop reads CASRASGTGGETQYF. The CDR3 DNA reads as TGTGCCAGCAGAGCCTCCGGGACAGGGGGCGAGACCCAGTACTTC.

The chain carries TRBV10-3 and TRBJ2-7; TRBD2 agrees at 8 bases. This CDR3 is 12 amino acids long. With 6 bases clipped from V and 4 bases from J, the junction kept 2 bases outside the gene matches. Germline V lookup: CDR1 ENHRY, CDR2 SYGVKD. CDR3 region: CAIRGLGYEQYF. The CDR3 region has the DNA TGTGCCATCAGGGGACTAGGATACGAGCAGTACTTC.

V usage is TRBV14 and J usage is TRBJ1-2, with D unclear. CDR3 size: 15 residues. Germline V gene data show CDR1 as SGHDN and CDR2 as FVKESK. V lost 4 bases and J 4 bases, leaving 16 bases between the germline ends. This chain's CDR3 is CASSRSTRAPYGYTF. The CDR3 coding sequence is TGTGCCAGCAGCCGCTCGACAAGGGCTCCCTATGGCTACACCTTC.

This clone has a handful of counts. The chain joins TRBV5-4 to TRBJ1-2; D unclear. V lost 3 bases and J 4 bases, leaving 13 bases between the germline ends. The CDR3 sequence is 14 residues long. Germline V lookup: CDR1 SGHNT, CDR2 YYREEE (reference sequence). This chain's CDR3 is CASSWTSASYGYTF. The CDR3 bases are TGTGCCAGCAGCTGGACCTCCGCTAGCTATGGCTACACCTTC.